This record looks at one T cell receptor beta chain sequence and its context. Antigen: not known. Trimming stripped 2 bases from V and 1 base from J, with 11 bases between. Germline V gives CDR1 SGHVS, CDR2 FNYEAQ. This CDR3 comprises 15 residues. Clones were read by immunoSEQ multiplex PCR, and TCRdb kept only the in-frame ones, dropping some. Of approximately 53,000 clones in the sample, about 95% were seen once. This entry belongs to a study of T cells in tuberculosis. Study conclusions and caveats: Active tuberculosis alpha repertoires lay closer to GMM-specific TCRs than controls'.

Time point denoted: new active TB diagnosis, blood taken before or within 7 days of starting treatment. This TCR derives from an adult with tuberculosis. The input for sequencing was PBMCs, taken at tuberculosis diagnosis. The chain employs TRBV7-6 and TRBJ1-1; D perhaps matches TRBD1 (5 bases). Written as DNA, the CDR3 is TGTGCCAGCAGCTTAAACCAGGGCAGGAACACTGAAGCTTTCTTT. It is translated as CASSLNQGRNTEAFF.